The clone carrying this TCR beta chain has a count of ten or more. A NOSPECS grade of at least 4, a Clinical Activity Score of at least 3 and duration under 3 months were recorded in ophthalmopathy patients. A patient was excluded if there was uncontrolled infection, other autoimmune disease, pregnancy or lactation. Isolation of PBMCs was performed on about 9.9 ml fresh peripheral blood. The data derive from a study of T cells in Graves' hyperthyroidism and ophthalmopathy. About the study: Peripheral blood draws took place at initial diagnosis, ahead of any treatment.

Authors of the study amplified TCR beta CDR3 regions from RNA transcripts. The HTBI primer set served for first-round RT-PCR of the TCR CDR3. Via MiXCR, TCRdb re-called the multiplex PCR reads, giving one row per CDR3 protein. The sample includes 200,000 to 300,000 distinct CDR3 sequences, approximately 16% of them seen just once. The receptor's source is a young woman with Graves' ophthalmopathy. The sequenced sample consisted of blood.

The CDR3 loop is CASSEFREGYEQYF. The CDR3 region has the DNA TGCGCCAGCAGTGAATTTCGGGAGGGCTACGAGCAGTACTTC. This sequence joins TRBV10-1 and TRBJ2-7, with 8 bases matching TRBD2. J gave up 3 bases and V 3 bases, and 4 bases lay outside the gene matches. Germline CDR1 and CDR2: WNHNN and SYGVQD (reference sequence). The CDR3 is 14 amino acids.